The 28 T cell receptor beta chains given below trace back to one sample, sequenced in a study of early T cells in non-severe SARS-CoV-2 infection. Using its own MiXCR run on the 5' RACE reads, TCRdb lists one record per CDR3 protein. The table has 25,000 to 35,000 distinct CDR3 sequences, around 5.8% seen once; the top ten hold 34%. Sample: whole blood, taken at baseline. The source is an adult who was a healthcare worker with PCR-confirmed SARS-CoV-2 infection or an uninfected control (not recorded which).

This clonotype was seen a few times. V and J are TRBV7-3 and TRBJ1-1; 7 bases are a match to TRBD1. CDR3 size: 16 residues. Germline loops: CDR1 SGHTA, CDR2 FQGTGA. Trimming removed 2 bases from V and 1 base from J; junction bases left unmatched: 7. The CDR3 loop is CASSLLGRQGNTEAFF. CDR3 DNA: TGTGCCAGCAGCTTACTGGGTCGACAGGGGAACACTGAAGCTTTCTTT. Drawing the rest from reference TRBV7-3 and TRBJ1-1, the complete variable domain is GAGVSQTPSNKVTEKGKYVELRCDPISGHTALYWYRQSLGQGPEFLIYFQGTGAADDSGLPNDRFFAVRPEGSVSTLKIQRTERGDSAVYLCASSLLGRQGNTEAFFGQGTRLTVV.

There are many counts of this clonotype. This chain connects TRBV28 to TRBJ1-2; no reliable D call. Germline-derived CDR1 and CDR2 are MDHEN and SYDVKM. V lost 7 bases and J 0 bases, leaving 3 bases between the germline ends. The CDR3 totals 11 residues. For the CDR3, the DNA is TGTGCCAGCACAGCTAACTATGGCTACACCTTC. This codes for CASTANYGYTF.

The chain joins TRBV24-1 to TRBJ2-1; 9 bases match TRBD1. Germline V gives CDR1 KGHDR, CDR2 SFDVKD. Germline trimming cut 7 bases from V and 8 bases from J; bases unmatched to any gene: 5. The CDR3 is made up of 13 amino acids. The CDR3 DNA reads TGTGCCACCAGCGGGACAGGGAAGGATGAGCAGTTCTTC. Amino acid sequence: CATSGTGKDEQFF.

This clonotype was counted many times. The rearrangement joins TRBV12-3 or TRBV12-4 to TRBJ2-1; 14 positions agree with TRBD2. V dropped 5 bases and J dropped 9; count of bases not matched to a gene: 12. This CDR3 region has 17 residues. This chain's CDR3 is CASSPQKTSGGAFEQFF. The CDR3 bases are TGTGCCAGCAGTCCCCAAAAGACTAGCGGGGGGGCATTTGAGCAGTTCTTC.

Ten or more counts support this clonotype. The chain joins TRBV4-3 to TRBJ2-5; D not certain. Germline CDR1 and CDR2: LGHNA and YSLEER. V was cut by 3 bases and J by 7 bases, with 9 bases left in between. There are 12 residues in the CDR3. CDR3 bases: TGCGCCAGCAGCCAGCCATTAGGGACCCAGTACTTC. Translation: CASSQPLGTQYF.

This clonotype was detected many times. V and J are TRBV7-9 and TRBJ1-1; 8 nucleotides line up with TRBD1. Germline lookup yields CDR1 SEHNR and CDR2 FQNEAQ (reference sequence). CDR3 length: 14 residues. V lost 6 bases, J lost 7 bases, and 10 bases stayed unmatched. The CDR3 sequence: CASSIQGASGEAFF. In nucleotides, the CDR3 is TGTGCCAGCAGTATTCAGGGGGCTAGTGGTGAAGCTTTCTTT.

The sample holds many counts of this clonotype. This sequence joins TRBV7-8 and TRBJ1-6; tentatively, D is TRBD1 (5 bases). The germline CDR1 and CDR2 sequences are SGHVS and FQNEAQ. With 5 bases removed from V and 8 bases from J, the gap between germline ends came to 10 bases. This CDR3 is 13 amino acids long. The CDR3 DNA reads TGTGCCAGCAGCAGCAGGGATTATTCACCCCTCCACTTT. It specifies CASSSRDYSPLHF.

This clonotype showed up many times. This chain joins TRBV5-1 and TRBJ2-2, with 15 bases matching TRBD2. V lost 4 bases and J lost 7; bases outside the gene matches: 5. The CDR3 has 16 amino acids. Germline V lookup: CDR1 SGHRS, CDR2 YFSETQ. The DNA of the CDR3 is TGCGCCAGCAGCCCCGGACTAGCGGGAGGGAACGGGGAGCTGTTTTTT. Residues: CASSPGLAGGNGELFF.

This clonotype was recorded many times. The chain is built from TRBV18 and TRBJ1-4, with 9 bases that match TRBD1. The J segment lost 8 bases and the V segment lost 3 bases, leaving 7 bases of the junction unmatched. The CDR3 extends over 15 amino acids. Looked up from germline, CDR1 is KGHSH and CDR2 is LQKENI. This CDR3 reads CASSPNRGRNEKLFF. DNA of the CDR3: TGTGCCAGCTCACCCAACAGGGGGCGAAACGAAAAACTGTTTTTT.

This clonotype has just a few counts. The chain couples TRBV6-8 to TRBJ1-2; D unclear. The V end was cut by 7 bases, the J end by 2 bases, with 11 bases between. This CDR3 region has 13 residues. Germline-derived CDR1 and CDR2 are MNHGY and SAAAGT. CDR3 sequence reads: CASIPLQNYGYTF. The CDR3, as DNA: TGTGCCAGCATCCCGCTACAGAACTATGGCTACACCTTC.

In its sample, this clonotype was seen a few times. The chain carries TRBV23-1 and TRBJ1-5; D unresolved. TRBV23-1 belongs to the ORF category, with a function that is uncertain. Trimming cost V 4 bases and J 0 bases, with 16 bases left between them. CDR3 length: 17 amino acids. CDR3 nucleotide sequence: TGCGCCAGCAGTCTTCCCCTCGAGGGCAGTAGCAATCAGCCCCAGCATTTT. Amino acid sequence: CASSLPLEGSSNQPQHF.

The gene calls are TRBV2 and TRBJ2-7; no clear D gene. The CDR3 is made up of 13 amino acids. The germline V gene has CDR1 SNHLY and CDR2 FYNNEI. V dropped 6 bases and J dropped 5 bases, with 14 bases sitting between them. CDR3 bases: TGTGCCAGCAGCTGGGGTACCAGCCACGAGCAGTACTTC. Translating it yields CASSWGTSHEQYF.

A few counts support this clonotype. The genes are TRBV9 and TRBJ2-2; the D gene is possibly TRBD2 (6 bases). This CDR3 spans 16 amino acids. Germline V CDR1 and CDR2: SGDLS, YYNGEE. Deletions cut 0 bases from V and 5 bases from J, with 14 bases between. This chain's CDR3 is CASSVDVGSGTGELFF. The CDR3 DNA is TGTGCCAGCAGCGTAGATGTCGGGAGTGGAACCGGGGAGCTGTTTTTT.

This clonotype was found a few times. The chain is built from TRBV7-6 and TRBJ2-5; TRBD2 is a possible D gene (6 bases). This CDR3 contains 15 residues. Trimming removed 5 bases from V and 3 bases from J, with 16 bases in between. Germline CDR1 SGHVS, CDR2 FNYEAQ. CDR3 DNA: TGTGCCAGCAGCCCAATGGGGAGGTCGAAAGAGACCCAGTACTTC. Translating it yields CASSPMGRSKETQYF. Together with reference TRBV7-6 and TRBJ2-5, the CDR3 gives the full variable domain: GAGVSQSPRYKVTKRGQDVALRCDPISGHVSLYWYRQALGQGPEFLTYFNYEAQQDKSGLPNDRFSAERPEGSISTLTIQRTEQRDSAMYRCASSPMGRSKETQYFGPGTRLLVL.

This clonotype was picked up a small number of times. A much larger clone sits a single nucleotide away, making a read error possible. This sequence joins TRBV20-1 and TRBJ2-2; unclear D gene. Germline V gene lookup returns CDR1 DFQATT and CDR2 SNEGSKA (reference sequence). V dropped 3 bases and J dropped 1 base, with 3 bases sitting between them. The CDR3 totals 12 residues. For the CDR3, the DNA is TGCAGTGCTAGGGAGAACACCGGGGAGCTGTTTTTT. Translated: CSARENTGELFF.

The CDR3: CASSLLGEKQYF. CDR3 sequence (DNA): TGTGCCAGCAGCTTATTGGGGGAAAAGCAGTACTTC. The rearrangement joins TRBV7-9 to TRBJ2-7; D possibly matches TRBD1 or TRBD2 (5 bases each). This CDR3 has 12 amino acids. Per germline, CDR1 SEHNR and CDR2 FQNEAQ (reference sequence). The V end was cut by 2 bases, the J end by 8 bases, with 10 bases between. The variable domain in full, with the rest retrieved from reference TRBV7-9 and TRBJ2-7, is DTGVSQNPRHKITKRGQNVTFRCDPISEHNRLYWYRQTLGQGPEFLTYFQNEAQLEKSRLLSDRFSAERPKGSFSTLEIQRTEQGDSAMYLCASSLLGEKQYFGPGTRLTVT.

In this sample, this clonotype turned up a few times. The V and J genes are TRBV7-8 and TRBJ2-3, with 10 bases matching TRBD2. Trimming cost V 2 bases and J 8 bases; bases outside gene matches: 7. Per germline, CDR1 SGHVS and CDR2 FQNEAQ. The length of the CDR3 is 15 residues. This chain's CDR3 is CASSLLTLAGVTQYF. As DNA, the CDR3 is TGTGCCAGCAGCTTATTAACCCTAGCGGGAGTTACGCAGTATTTT.

This clonotype has just a few counts. This chain joins TRBV18 and TRBJ2-3; D is unresolved. CDR3 length: 16 residues. The V gene lost 3 bases and the J gene lost 1 base, with 14 bases spanning the gap. In germline, CDR1 is KGHSH, CDR2 LQKENI. DNA for the CDR3: TGTGCCAGCTCACCGAGGTCCCAGCGCGGCACAGATACGCAGTATTTT. This codes for CASSPRSQRGTDTQYF. The variable domain in full, with the rest retrieved from reference TRBV18 and TRBJ2-3, is NAGVMQNPRHLVRRRGQEARLRCSPMKGHSHVYWYRQLPEEGLKFMVYLQKENIIDESGMPKERFSAEFPKEGPSILRIQQVVRGDSAAYFCASSPRSQRGTDTQYFGPGTRLTVL.

Ten or more counts support this clonotype. This chain uses TRBV30 with TRBJ1-1, with D possibly being TRBD1 (6 bases). This CDR3 region has 14 residues. CDR1 GTSNPN and CDR2 SVGIG come from the germline V gene (reference sequence). Trimming removed 3 bases at V and 1 base at J, with 12 bases between. The CDR3 is CAWRPRGKNTEAFF. Here the CDR3 DNA reads TGTGCCTGGAGACCCAGGGGAAAGAACACTGAAGCTTTCTTT. Drawing the rest from reference TRBV30 and TRBJ1-1, the complete variable domain is SQTIHQWPATLVQPVGSPLSLECTVEGTSNPNLYWYRQAAGRGLQLLFYSVGIGQISSEVPQNLSASRPQDRQFILSSKKLLLSDSGFYLCAWRPRGKNTEAFFGQGTRLTVV.

This clonotype was picked up many times. The genes are TRBV7-2 and TRBJ1-1, with 7 bases fitting TRBD1. Germline CDR1 SGHTA, CDR2 FQGNSA. The CDR3 has 12 residues. Trimming cost V 6 bases and J 6 bases; bases outside gene matches: 4. CDR3 protein: CASRTGYAEAFF. In nucleotides, the CDR3 is TGTGCCAGCAGGACAGGGTACGCTGAAGCTTTCTTT.

A few counts support this clonotype. The chain is built from TRBV19 and TRBJ2-1; 10 positions match TRBD2. This CDR3 has 15 amino acids. J lost 6 bases, V lost 5 bases, and 7 bases had no gene match. The V gene's germline CDR1 is LNHDA and CDR2 SQIVND (reference sequence). The CDR3 spells CASSPIAGGANEQFF. The CDR3 DNA sequence: TGTGCCAGTAGTCCTATAGCGGGGGGTGCCAATGAGCAGTTCTTC.

The sample holds many counts of this clonotype. The rearrangement joins TRBV11-2 to TRBJ2-7; 7 bases match TRBD1. Germline V lookup: CDR1 SGHAT, CDR2 FQNNGV. The CDR3 runs 15 residues. J lost 4 bases, V lost 2 bases, and 8 bases had no gene match. As DNA, the CDR3 is TGTGCCAGCAGCTTACTCACAGGGGTTATGTACGAGCAGTACTTC. It yields the protein CASSLLTGVMYEQYF.

The rearrangement uses TRBV6-1 and TRBJ2-1, with TRBD2 matching over 10 bases. Germline V CDR1 and CDR2: MNHNS, SASEGT. The CDR3 is made up of 18 amino acids. V dropped 2 bases and J dropped 5; count of bases not matched to a gene: 12. CDR3 amino acids: CASSERVAGGLTHNEQFF. For the CDR3, the DNA is TGTGCCAGCAGTGAAAGGGTAGCGGGGGGACTTACACACAATGAGCAGTTCTTC.

The chain couples TRBV11-2 to TRBJ2-5, with D perhaps TRBD1 (5 bases). Germline CDR1 is SGHAT and CDR2 is FQNNGV. The CDR3 has 16 amino acids. The V end lost 9 bases, the J end lost 5 bases, and 25 bases lay between the germline ends. CDR3 loop: CASSPPFRLPGETQYF. In DNA, the CDR3 is TGTGCCAGTTCCCCCCCTTTCCGCCTGCCAGGGGAGACCCAGTACTTC.

This clonotype was observed many times. The chain recombines TRBV10-3 with TRBJ2-1; tentatively, D is TRBD2 (7 bases). The CDR3 totals 15 residues. V lost 7 bases to trimming and J lost 4 bases, with 17 bases between them. From germline, CDR1 is ENHRY and CDR2 SYGVKD. DNA of the CDR3: TGTGCCATCAAAGGCGGGGAGGGACAATACAATGAGCAGTTCTTC. Its protein is CAIKGGEGQYNEQFF.

In this sample, this clonotype turned up many times. The chain has TRBV7-9 and TRBJ1-1; 9 bases line up with TRBD1. This CDR3 comprises 16 residues. Germline CDR1 reads SEHNR; CDR2 reads FQNEAQ (reference sequence). J lost 2 bases, V lost 5 bases, and 9 bases had no gene match. The CDR3 DNA is TGTGCCAGCAGCATCCTACTGGGACAGGGCAACACTGAAGCTTTCTTT. Its protein product is CASSILLGQGNTEAFF.

This clonotype was detected many times. This chain connects TRBV7-6 to TRBJ1-4; 9 bases fit TRBD1. The junction had 7 bases not matched to a gene; V was cut back by 5 bases and J by 6 bases. CDR1 and CDR2 (germline): SGHVS, FNYEAQ. The CDR3 totals 15 residues. Here the CDR3 reads CASSPSGTGYEKLFF. CDR3 bases: TGTGCCAGCAGCCCAAGTGGGACAGGGTATGAAAAACTGTTTTTT.

This sequence joins TRBV7-8 and TRBJ2-3, with 7 bases identical to TRBD2. Germline lookup yields CDR1 SGHVS and CDR2 FQNEAQ. V was pared by 3 bases and J by 8 bases, with 11 bases of the junction left unmatched. This CDR3 is 15 amino acids long. CDR3 sequence (DNA): TGTGCCAGCAGCTTTCCGGGCATGACGGGAGGTACGCAGTATTTT. The encoded protein is CASSFPGMTGGTQYF.